The 9 T cell receptor beta chains in this list originate from one sample, sequenced in a study of T-cell memory formation after mild COVID-19. TCRdb re-called the 5' RACE reads through MiXCR, storing one row per CDR3 protein. The sample yields approximately 480,000 distinct CDR3 sequences, 15% to 20% seen once. The sequenced sample was PBMCs or a T cell subset sorted from them (not recorded which). Every receptor here comes from an adult woman who had mild COVID-19 (a few samples of this study predate the infection). Cell type and time point are not known.

The rearrangement joins TRBV9 to TRBJ1-1; possible D gene TRBD1, 6 bases. The CDR3 consists of 14 residues. Trimming removed 0 bases from V and 5 bases from J, with 11 bases in between. Germline lookup yields CDR1 SGDLS and CDR2 YYNGEE. Here the CDR3 reads CASSVGGQRTEAFF. The CDR3 DNA reads as TGTGCCAGCAGCGTAGGGGGGCAGAGAACTGAAGCTTTCTTT.

The genes are TRBV9 and TRBJ2-5, with 8 bases lining up with TRBD2. Germline CDR1 and CDR2: SGDLS and YYNGEE. Losses at the gene ends were 0 bases for V and 2 bases for J; bases not matched to a gene: 9. This CDR3 has 17 residues. CDR3 sequence (DNA): TGTGCCAGCAGCGTAGCTGGGACGGGACTAGATCAAGAGACCCAGTACTTC. It is translated as CASSVAGTGLDQETQYF.

This clonotype was observed a few times. The chain combines TRBV9 with TRBJ2-1; 11 bases agree with TRBD2. Looked up from germline, CDR1 is SGDLS and CDR2 is YYNGEE. The CDR3 has 15 amino acids. V shed 10 bases and J 10 bases; nucleotides not matched to a gene: 16. CDR3 in DNA: TGTGCCTCCTCGGAGGGACTAGCGGCCCAGGGGGAGCAGTTCTTC. It is translated as CASSEGLAAQGEQFF.

This rearrangement joins TRBV5-5 to TRBJ1-1; 7 bases are shared with TRBD1. The germline gives CDR1 SGHKS, CDR2 YYEKEE (reference sequence). This CDR3 is 16 amino acids long. Germline trimming cut 2 bases from V and 2 bases from J; bases unmatched to any gene: 9. CDR3 region: CASSLLRQGLNTEAFF. The CDR3 DNA reads as TGTGCCAGCAGCTTACTCCGACAGGGATTAAACACTGAAGCTTTCTTT.

The rearrangement uses TRBV7-3 and TRBJ2-3; D remains ambiguous. Trimming cost V 4 bases and J 1 base, with 12 bases left between them. The CDR3 has 15 amino acids. The V gene's germline CDR1 is SGHTA and CDR2 FQGTGA. The CDR3 nucleotides are TGTGCCAGCAGCTCGCAGTCTGGGGGCACAGATACGCAGTATTTT. It codes for CASSSQSGGTDTQYF.

This clonotype was seen a handful of times. The chain has TRBV7-9 and TRBJ2-7; D is perhaps TRBD1 or TRBD2 (5 bases each). Per the germline V gene, CDR1 is SEHNR and CDR2 is FQNEAQ (reference sequence). The CDR3 contains 17 residues. The V end was cut by 1 base, the J end by 0 bases, with 16 bases between. CDR3 coding DNA: TGTGCCAGCAGCTTAGAGTACTCGGGACGAGTCTCCTACGAGCAGTACTTC. The encoded protein is CASSLEYSGRVSYEQYF.

V gene TRBV25-1 combines with J gene TRBJ1-1; D may be TRBD1 (6 bases). Germline-derived CDR1 and CDR2 are MGHDK and SYGVNS. The CDR3 totals 14 residues. The V gene lost 3 bases and the J gene lost 4 bases, with 12 bases spanning the gap. The CDR3: CASSDWTVATEAFF. As DNA, the CDR3 is TGTGCCAGCAGTGATTGGACAGTGGCCACTGAAGCTTTCTTT.

There are a few counts of this clonotype. The chain joins TRBV3-1 to TRBJ2-7; 9 bases are a match to TRBD1. Germline values: CDR1 LGHDT, CDR2 YNNKEL (reference sequence). V dropped 1 base and J dropped 5; count of bases not matched to a gene: 6. The CDR3 consists of 15 residues. The CDR3 sequence: CASSQGGQGINEQYF. The CDR3 region has the DNA TGTGCCAGCAGCCAAGGAGGACAGGGGATAAACGAGCAGTACTTC.

This clonotype came up a few times. This sequence joins TRBV19 and TRBJ2-7; 10 bases align to TRBD1. V was pared by 2 bases and J by 0 bases, with 7 bases of the junction left unmatched. Germline assignment: CDR1 LNHDA and CDR2 SQIVND (reference sequence). This CDR3 has 17 residues. The chain's CDR3 is CASSIFGQGDYSYEQYF. The CDR3 bases are TGTGCCAGTAGTATATTTGGACAGGGGGACTACTCCTACGAGCAGTACTTC.